The clone carrying this T cell receptor (beta chain) was recorded many times. Its antigen is as yet unknown. The read ends 3 residues shy of where the CDR3 ends; the end is completed using the germline J gene. This entry belongs to a study of T cell clonality in common variable immunodeficiency. Study-level findings and limits: Shared TCRbeta clones were fewer between CVID subjects than controls. Patient heterogeneity in the CVID cohort limited correlations between repertoire features and clinical complications. Compared with healthy controls, CVID subjects showed increased TCRbeta clonality, mostly in about a third.

Looked up from germline, CDR1 is SGHDT and CDR2 is YYEEEE. This CDR3 comprises 14 residues. V trimming: 1 base; J trimming: 7 bases; junction bases outside the gene matches: 3. Equal genomic DNA amounts from CVID and control samples were sequenced. Sequencing used immunoSEQ multiplex PCR; TCRdb keeps in-frame clones, though not all of them. This sample carries tens of thousands of clones, none of them present only once. Sequenced: peripheral blood mononuclear cells. This TCR came from a person aged 18-69 years in good health. J is TRBJ2-1 and V is TRBV5-6, with 9 bases aligning to TRBD1. CDR3 bases read: TGTGCCAGCAGCTTGTTGGGACAGGGAAATGAG. This translates into CASSLLGQGNE. The complete CDR3 reads CASSLLGQGNEQFF.